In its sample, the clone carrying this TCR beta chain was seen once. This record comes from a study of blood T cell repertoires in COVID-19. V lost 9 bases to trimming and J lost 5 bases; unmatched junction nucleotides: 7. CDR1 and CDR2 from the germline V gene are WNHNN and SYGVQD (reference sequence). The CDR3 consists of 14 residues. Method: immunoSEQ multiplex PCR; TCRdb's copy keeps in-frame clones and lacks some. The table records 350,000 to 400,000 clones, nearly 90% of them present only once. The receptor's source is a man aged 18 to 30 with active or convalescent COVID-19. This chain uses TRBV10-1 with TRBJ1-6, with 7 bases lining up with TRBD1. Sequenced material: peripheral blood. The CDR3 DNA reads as TGCGCCAGTCACGTCGACAGGGATAATTCACCCCTCCACTTT. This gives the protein CASHVDRDNSPLHF.